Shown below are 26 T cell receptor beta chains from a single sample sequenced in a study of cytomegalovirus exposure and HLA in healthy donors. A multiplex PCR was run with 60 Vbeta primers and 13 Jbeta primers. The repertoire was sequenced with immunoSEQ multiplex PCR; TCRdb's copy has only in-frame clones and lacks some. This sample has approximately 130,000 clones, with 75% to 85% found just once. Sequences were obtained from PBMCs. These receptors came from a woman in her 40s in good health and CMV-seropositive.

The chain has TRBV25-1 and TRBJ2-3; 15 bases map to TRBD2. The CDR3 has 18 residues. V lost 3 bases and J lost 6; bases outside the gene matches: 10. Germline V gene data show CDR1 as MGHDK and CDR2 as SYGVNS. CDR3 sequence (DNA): TGTGCCAGCAGTGAGGGAATGGGACTAGCGGGAGGTGTGGATACGCAGTATTTT. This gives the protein CASSEGMGLAGGVDTQYF.

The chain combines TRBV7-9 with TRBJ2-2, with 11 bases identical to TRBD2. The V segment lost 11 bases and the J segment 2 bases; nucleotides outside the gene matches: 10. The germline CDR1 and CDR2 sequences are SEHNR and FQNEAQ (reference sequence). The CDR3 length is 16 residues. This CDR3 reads CAGEGLAAFNTGELFF. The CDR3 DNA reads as TGTGCCGGGGAGGGACTAGCGGCCTTTAACACCGGGGAGCTGTTTTTT.

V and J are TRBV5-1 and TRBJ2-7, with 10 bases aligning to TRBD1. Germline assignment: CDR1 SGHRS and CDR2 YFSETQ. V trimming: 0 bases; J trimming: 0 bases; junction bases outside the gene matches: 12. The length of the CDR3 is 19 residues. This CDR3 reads CASSLGTGGVELSSYEQYF. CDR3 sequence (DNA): TGCGCCAGCAGCTTGGGGACAGGGGGGGTTGAACTGAGCTCCTACGAGCAGTACTTC. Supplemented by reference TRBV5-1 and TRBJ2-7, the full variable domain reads KAGVTQTPRYLIKTRGQQVTLSCSPISGHRSVSWYQQTPGQGLQFLFEYFSETQRNKGNFPGRFSGRQFSNSRSEMNVSTLELGDSALYLCASSLGTGGVELSSYEQYFGPGTRLTVT.

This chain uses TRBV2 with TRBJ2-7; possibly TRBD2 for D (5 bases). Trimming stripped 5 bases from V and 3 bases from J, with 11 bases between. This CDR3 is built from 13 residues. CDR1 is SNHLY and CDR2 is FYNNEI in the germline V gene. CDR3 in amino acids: CASSRGLSYEQYF. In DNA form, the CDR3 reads TGTGCCAGCAGTCGCGGACTCAGCTACGAGCAGTACTTC.

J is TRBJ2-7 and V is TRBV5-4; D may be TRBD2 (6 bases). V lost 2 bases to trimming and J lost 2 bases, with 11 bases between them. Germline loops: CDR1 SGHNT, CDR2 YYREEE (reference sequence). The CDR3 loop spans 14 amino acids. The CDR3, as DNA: TGTGCCAGCAGCTTACGGGGGACCACCTACGAGCAGTACTTC. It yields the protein CASSLRGTTYEQYF.

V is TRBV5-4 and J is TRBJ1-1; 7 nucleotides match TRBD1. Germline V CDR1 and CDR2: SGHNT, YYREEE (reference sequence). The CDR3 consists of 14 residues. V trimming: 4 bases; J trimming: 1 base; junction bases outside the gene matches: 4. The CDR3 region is CASSPTGRNTEAFF. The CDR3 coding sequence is TGTGCCAGCAGCCCGACAGGGAGGAACACTGAAGCTTTCTTT.

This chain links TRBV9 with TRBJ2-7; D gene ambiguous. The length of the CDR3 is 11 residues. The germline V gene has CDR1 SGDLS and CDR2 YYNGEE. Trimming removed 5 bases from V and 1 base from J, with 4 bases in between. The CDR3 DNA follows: TGTGCCAGCAGTTCTTCCTACGAGCAGTACTTC. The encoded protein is CASSSSYEQYF.

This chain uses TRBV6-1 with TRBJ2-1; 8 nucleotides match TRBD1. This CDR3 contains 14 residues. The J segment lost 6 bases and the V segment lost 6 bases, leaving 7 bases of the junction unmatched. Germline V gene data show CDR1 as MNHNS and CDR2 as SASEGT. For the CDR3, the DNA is TGTGCCAGCAGCGCGACAGGGGCGAGCAATGAGCAGTTCTTC. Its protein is CASSATGASNEQFF.

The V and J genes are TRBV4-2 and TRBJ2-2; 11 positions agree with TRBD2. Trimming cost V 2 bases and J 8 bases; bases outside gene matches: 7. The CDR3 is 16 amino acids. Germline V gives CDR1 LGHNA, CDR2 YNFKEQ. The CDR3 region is CASSQPGTSGPGELFF. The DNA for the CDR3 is TGTGCCAGCAGCCAACCTGGGACTAGCGGTCCAGGGGAGCTGTTTTTT.

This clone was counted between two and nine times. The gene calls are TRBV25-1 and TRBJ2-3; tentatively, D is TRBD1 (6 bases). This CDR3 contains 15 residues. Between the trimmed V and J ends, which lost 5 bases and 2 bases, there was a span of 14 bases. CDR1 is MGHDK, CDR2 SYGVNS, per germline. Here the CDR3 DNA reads TGTGCCAGCAGTAAAAGGGGGAAGCACACAGATACGCAGTATTTT. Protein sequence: CASSKRGKHTDTQYF.

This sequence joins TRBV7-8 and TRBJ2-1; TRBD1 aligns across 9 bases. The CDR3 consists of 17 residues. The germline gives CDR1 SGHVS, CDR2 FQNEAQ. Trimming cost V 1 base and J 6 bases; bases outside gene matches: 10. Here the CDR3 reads CASSLVTGTGTSNEQFF. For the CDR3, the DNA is TGTGCCAGCAGCTTAGTCACCGGGACAGGGACCTCCAATGAGCAGTTCTTC.

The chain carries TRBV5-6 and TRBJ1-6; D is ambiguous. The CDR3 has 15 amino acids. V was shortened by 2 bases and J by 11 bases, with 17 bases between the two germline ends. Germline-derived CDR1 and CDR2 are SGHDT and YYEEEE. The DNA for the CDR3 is TGTGCCAGCAGCTTCGAGGGCTTTATCGGGGCACCCCTCCACTTT. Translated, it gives CASSFEGFIGAPLHF.

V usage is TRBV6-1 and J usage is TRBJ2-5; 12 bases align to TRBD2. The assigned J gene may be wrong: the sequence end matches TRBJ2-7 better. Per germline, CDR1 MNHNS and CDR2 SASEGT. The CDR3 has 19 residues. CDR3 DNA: TGTGCCAGCAGTGAATTAAGGGCTAGCGGGGGGGCTATGGCCTACGAGCAGTACTTC. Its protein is CASSELRASGGAMAYEQYF.

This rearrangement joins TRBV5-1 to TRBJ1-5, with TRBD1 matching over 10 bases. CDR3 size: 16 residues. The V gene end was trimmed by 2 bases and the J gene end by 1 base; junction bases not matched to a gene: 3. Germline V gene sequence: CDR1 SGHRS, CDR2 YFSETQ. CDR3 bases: TGCGCCAGCAGCTTTCGGGACAGGGGAAGCAATCAGCCCCAGCATTTT. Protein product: CASSFRDRGSNQPQHF.

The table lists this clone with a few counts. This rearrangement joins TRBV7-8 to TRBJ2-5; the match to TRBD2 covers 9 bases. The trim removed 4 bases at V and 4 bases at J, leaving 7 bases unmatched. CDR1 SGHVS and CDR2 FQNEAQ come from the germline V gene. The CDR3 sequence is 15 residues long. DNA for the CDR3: TGTGCCAGCAGCTCCCCCTGGCGGGGGGGAGAGACCCAGTACTTC. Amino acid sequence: CASSSPWRGGETQYF.

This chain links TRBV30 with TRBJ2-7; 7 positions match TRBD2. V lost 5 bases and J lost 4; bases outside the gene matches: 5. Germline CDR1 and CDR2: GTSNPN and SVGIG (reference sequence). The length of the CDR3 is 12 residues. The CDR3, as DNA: TGTGCCTGGGATCTGCGGGGGTACGAGCAGTACTTC. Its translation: CAWDLRGYEQYF.

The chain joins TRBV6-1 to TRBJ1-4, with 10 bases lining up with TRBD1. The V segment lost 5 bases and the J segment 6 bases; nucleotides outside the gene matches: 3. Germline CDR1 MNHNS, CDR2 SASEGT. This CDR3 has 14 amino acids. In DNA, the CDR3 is TGTGCCAGCAGTCCGGGACAGGGGTATGAAAAACTGTTTTTT. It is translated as CASSPGQGYEKLFF.

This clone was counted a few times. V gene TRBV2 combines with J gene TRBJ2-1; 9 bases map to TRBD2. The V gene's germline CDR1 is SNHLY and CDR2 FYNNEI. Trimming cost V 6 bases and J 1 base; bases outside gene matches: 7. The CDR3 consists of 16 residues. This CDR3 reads CASRTQRGVSYNEQFF. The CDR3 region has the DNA TGTGCCAGCAGGACCCAGCGGGGGGTGTCCTACAATGAGCAGTTCTTC.

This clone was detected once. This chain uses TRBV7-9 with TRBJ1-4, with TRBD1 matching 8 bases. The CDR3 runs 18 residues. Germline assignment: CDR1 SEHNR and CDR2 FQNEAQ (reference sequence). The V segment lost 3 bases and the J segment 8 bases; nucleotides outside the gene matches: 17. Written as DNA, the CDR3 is TGTGCCAGCAGCTTCCCCCGGCGGGACAGGACCTTTGAGGAAAAACTGTTTTTT. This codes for CASSFPRRDRTFEEKLFF.

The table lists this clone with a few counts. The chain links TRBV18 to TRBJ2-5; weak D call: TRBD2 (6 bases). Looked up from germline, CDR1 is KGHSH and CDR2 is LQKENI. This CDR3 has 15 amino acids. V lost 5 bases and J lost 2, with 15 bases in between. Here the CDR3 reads CASSTETGEQETQYF. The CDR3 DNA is TGTGCCAGCTCAACAGAGACGGGAGAGCAAGAGACCCAGTACTTC.

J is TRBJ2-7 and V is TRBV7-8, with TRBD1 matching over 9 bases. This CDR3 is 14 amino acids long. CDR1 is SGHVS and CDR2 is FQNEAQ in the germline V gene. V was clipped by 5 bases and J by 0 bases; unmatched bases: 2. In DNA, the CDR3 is TGTGCCAGCAGCCGGGACAGGGTCTCCTACGAGCAGTACTTC. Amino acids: CASSRDRVSYEQYF.

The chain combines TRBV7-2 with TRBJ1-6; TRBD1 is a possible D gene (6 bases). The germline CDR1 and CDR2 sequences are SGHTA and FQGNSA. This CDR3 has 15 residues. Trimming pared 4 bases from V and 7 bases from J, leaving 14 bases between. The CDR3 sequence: CASSSRSRGNSPLHF. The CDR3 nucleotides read TGTGCCAGCAGCTCTCGTTCCAGGGGAAATTCACCCCTCCACTTT.

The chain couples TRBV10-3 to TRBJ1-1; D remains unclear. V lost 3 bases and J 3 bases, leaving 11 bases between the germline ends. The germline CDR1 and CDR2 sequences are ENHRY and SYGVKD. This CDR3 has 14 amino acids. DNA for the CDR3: TGTGCCATCAGTGATTTAGGGCGGGACACTGAAGCTTTCTTT. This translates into CAISDLGRDTEAFF.

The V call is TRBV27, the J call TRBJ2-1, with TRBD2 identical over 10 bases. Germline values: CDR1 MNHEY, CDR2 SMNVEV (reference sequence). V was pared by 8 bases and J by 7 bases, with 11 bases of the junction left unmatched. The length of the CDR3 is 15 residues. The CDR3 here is CASSPSGSLWNEQFF. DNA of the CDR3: TGTGCCAGCTCCCCTAGCGGGAGTCTGTGGAATGAGCAGTTCTTC.

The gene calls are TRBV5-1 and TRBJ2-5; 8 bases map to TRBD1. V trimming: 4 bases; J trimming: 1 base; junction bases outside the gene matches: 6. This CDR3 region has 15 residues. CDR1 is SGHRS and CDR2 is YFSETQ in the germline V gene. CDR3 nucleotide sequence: TGCGCCAGCAGCCATCAACAGGGGGGCCAAGAGACCCAGTACTTC. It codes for CASSHQQGGQETQYF.

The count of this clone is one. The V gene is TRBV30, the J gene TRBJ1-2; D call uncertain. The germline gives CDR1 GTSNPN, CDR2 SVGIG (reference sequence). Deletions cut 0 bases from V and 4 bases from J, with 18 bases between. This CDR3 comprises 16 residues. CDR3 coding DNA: TGTGCCTGGAGTGTGGCAGCCCGTCCGCGGGTCTATGGCTACACCTTC. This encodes CAWSVAARPRVYGYTF.